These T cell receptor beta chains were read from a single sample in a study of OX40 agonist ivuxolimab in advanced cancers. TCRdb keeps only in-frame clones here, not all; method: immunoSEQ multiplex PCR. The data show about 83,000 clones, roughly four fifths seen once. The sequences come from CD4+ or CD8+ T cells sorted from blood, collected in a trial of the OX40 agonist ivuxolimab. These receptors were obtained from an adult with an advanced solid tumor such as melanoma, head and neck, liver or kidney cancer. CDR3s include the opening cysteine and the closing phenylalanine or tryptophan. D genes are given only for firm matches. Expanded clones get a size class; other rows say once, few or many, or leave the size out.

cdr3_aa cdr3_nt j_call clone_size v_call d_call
CASSEHHLRGGGEKLFF TGTGCCAGCAGCGAACATCACCTCAGGGGTGGGGGAGAAAAACTGTTTTTT TRBJ1-4 . TRBV5-6 .
CASSPWDLGAGELFF TGTGCCAGCAGTCCATGGGACCTCGGCGCCGGGGAGCTGTTTTTT TRBJ2-2 . TRBV7-8 .
CASSLDRVEYEQYF TGTGCCAGCAGCCTAGACAGGGTTGAGTACGAGCAGTACTTC TRBJ2-7 . TRBV5-4 TRBD1
CAISAGGEGKAFF TGTGCCATCAGTGCAGGGGGTGAAGGCAAAGCTTTCTTT TRBJ1-1 . TRBV10-3 TRBD1
CASSPGTGGTGELFF TGTGCCAGCAGCCCGGGGACAGGGGGTACCGGGGAGCTGTTTTTT TRBJ2-2 . TRBV4-2 TRBD1
CASSPEGDRTDTQYF TGCGCCAGCAGCCCGGAGGGGGACCGCACAGATACGCAGTATTTT TRBJ2-3 few TRBV5-1 .
CASSKRTEAFF TGTGCCAGCAGCAAGAGGACTGAAGCTTTCTTT TRBJ1-1 . TRBV28 .
CASSRYDRANTGELFF TGTGCCAGCAGCAGGTACGACAGAGCGAACACCGGGGAGCTGTTTTTT TRBJ2-2 . TRBV7-2 .
CASSLERGGLIGTQYF TGTGCCAGCAGCTTGGAACGGGGGGGCCTAATCGGGACCCAGTACTTC TRBJ2-5 once TRBV5-6 TRBD2
CASTQRVSGANVLTF TGTGCCAGCACCCAAAGGGTTTCTGGGGCCAACGTCCTGACTTTC TRBJ2-6 . TRBV11-2 .
CASSLHPRGAPRETQYF TGTGCCAGCAGTCTCCACCCCCGGGGGGCCCCCCGTGAGACCCAGTACTTC TRBJ2-5 . TRBV28 .
CAWETGTGDEKLFF TGTGCCTGGGAGACCGGGACAGGAGATGAAAAACTGTTTTTT TRBJ1-4 . TRBV30 TRBD1
CASSQGANTEAFF TGTGCCAGTAGCCAGGGGGCGAACACTGAAGCTTTCTTT TRBJ1-1 few TRBV19 TRBD1
CASSLGRHEKLFF TGTGCCAGCAGTTTAGGACGGCATGAAAAACTGTTTTTT TRBJ1-4 . TRBV13 .
CASTRGGSYNEQFF TGTGCCAGCACACGGGGGGGCTCCTACAATGAGCAGTTCTTC TRBJ2-1 . TRBV28 TRBD2
CASSLGQGANYEQYF TGTGCCAGCAGCTTGGGACAGGGGGCGAACTACGAGCAGTACTTC TRBJ2-7 . TRBV5-4 TRBD1
CASSSQVDGGGTIYF TGCGCCAGCAGCTCCCAGGTGGACGGGGGAGGCACCATATATTTT TRBJ1-3 . TRBV5-1 .
CASSLDYTDTQYF TGTGCCAGCAGCTTAGATTACACAGATACGCAGTATTTT TRBJ2-3 . TRBV7-7 .
CASSYTHRDTQYF TGTGCCAGCAGTTACACACACCGAGATACGCAGTATTTT TRBJ2-3 once TRBV6-5 .
CASSFSAGHNEQFF TGTGCCAGCAGCTTTTCCGCGGGTCACAATGAGCAGTTCTTC TRBJ2-1 once TRBV7-9 .
CASSLEQGYGYTF TGCGCCAGCAGCCTTGAACAGGGCTATGGCTACACCTTC TRBJ1-2 . TRBV4-1 .
CASSADSGGRTEAFF TGTGCCAGCAGCGCCGACTCAGGGGGCCGAACTGAAGCTTTCTTT TRBJ1-1 . TRBV9 TRBD1
CASSDRRGGAGNEQFF TGTGCCAGCAGCGATCGAAGGGGGGGGGCCGGAAATGAGCAGTTCTTC TRBJ2-1 once TRBV11-2 .
CASSSTSGNTIYF TGTGCCAGCAGCTCCACGTCTGGAAACACCATATATTTT TRBJ1-3 . TRBV7-2 .
CASSLAAAGYYGYTF TGTGCCAGCAGCTTAGCGGCTGCAGGGTACTATGGCTACACCTTC TRBJ1-2 . TRBV7-9 .
CASSLLGPLNQPQHF TGTGCCAGCAGTTTATTGGGGCCTCTCAATCAGCCCCAGCATTTT TRBJ1-5 . TRBV28 .
CASSSQRGGLDETQYF TGTGCCAGCAGCTCTCAGCGGGGGGGCCTTGACGAGACCCAGTACTTC TRBJ2-5 . TRBV5-4 TRBD2